The 17 T cell receptor beta chains below come from one sample, sequenced in a study of blood T cell repertoires in COVID-19 (dated by TCRdb to about 2020). The library was built by means of the immunoSEQ multiplex PCR assay. TCRdb stores this immuneACCESS table with in-frame sequences only. Part of the clones is absent; in the studies checked, under half of the shortfall reflects unresolved V genes, and no reason is known for the rest. The sample table lists 250,000 or so clones, around 91% of them with a count of one. The top ten clonotypes cover 2.1% of the sample. Input material: peripheral blood. The receptors stem from a woman aged 60-70 years with COVID-19, enrolled during active disease.

The chain couples TRBV5-5 to TRBJ2-7; D is possibly TRBD1 (6 bases). From germline, CDR1 is SGHKS and CDR2 YYEKEE (reference sequence). V was shortened by 4 bases and J by 3 bases, with 20 bases between the two germline ends. The CDR3 is made up of 16 amino acids. The CDR3 DNA reads as TGTGCCAGCAGCGGAGCCAGGACAGTTGGAGACTACGAGCAGTACTTC. Encoded protein: CASSGARTVGDYEQYF. The whole variable domain, remainder taken from reference TRBV5-5 and TRBJ2-7, is DAGVTQSPTHLIKTRGQQVTLRCSPISGHKSVSWYQQVLGQGPQFIFQYYEKEERGRGNFPDRFSARQFPNYSSELNVNALLLGDSALYLCASSGARTVGDYEQYFGPGTRLTVT.

This chain links TRBV18 with TRBJ2-7; tentatively, D is TRBD1 (5 bases). Germline V lookup: CDR1 KGHSH, CDR2 LQKENI. This CDR3 is built from 13 residues. V lost 0 bases to trimming and J lost 9 bases, with 12 bases between them. In nucleotides, the CDR3 is TGTGCCAGCTCACCACCGAAGGGGAATGCGCAGTACTTC. This gives the protein CASSPPKGNAQYF. Combining the CDR3 with reference TRBV18 and TRBJ2-7 gives the whole variable domain NAGVMQNPRHLVRRRGQEARLRCSPMKGHSHVYWYRQLPEEGLKFMVYLQKENIIDESGMPKERFSAEFPKEGPSILRIQQVVRGDSAAYFCASSPPKGNAQYFGPGTRLTVT.

The gene calls are TRBV6-1 and TRBJ1-3; D is undetermined. CDR1 is MNHNS and CDR2 is SASEGT in the germline V gene. The V end was cut by 1 base, the J end by 5 bases, with 3 bases between. The CDR3 has 12 amino acids. CDR3 protein: CASSEVRNTIYF. In DNA, the CDR3 is TGTGCCAGCAGTGAAGTAAGAAACACCATATATTTT.

This chain connects TRBV2 to TRBJ1-2, with 7 bases fitting TRBD1. From germline, CDR1 is SNHLY and CDR2 FYNNEI. The J segment lost 3 bases and the V segment lost 3 bases, leaving 4 bases of the junction unmatched. This CDR3 has 14 amino acids. CDR3 protein: CASSDQGDYYGYTF. CDR3 DNA: TGTGCCAGCAGTGATCAGGGGGACTACTATGGCTACACCTTC.

The V gene is TRBV5-8, the J gene TRBJ1-5; TRBD1 aligns across 7 bases. Germline CDR1 reads SGHTS; CDR2 reads YDEGEE. The CDR3 contains 16 residues. The ends lost 4 bases at V and 5 bases at J; junction bases unmatched: 12. CDR3 in DNA: TGTGCCAGCAGCCTTGAAACCACAGGGGTTCATCAGCCCCAGCATTTT. This gives the protein CASSLETTGVHQPQHF.

V is TRBV4-2 and J is TRBJ1-5, with D possibly TRBD1 on 6 matching bases. Trimming removed 2 bases from V and 3 bases from J, with 11 bases in between. This CDR3 is 15 amino acids long. From germline, CDR1 is LGHNA and CDR2 YNFKEQ. CDR3 protein: CASSQTTGNNQPQHF. The CDR3 bases are TGTGCCAGCAGCCAAACTACAGGGAACAATCAGCCCCAGCATTTT.

This chain connects TRBV12-3 or TRBV12-4 to TRBJ1-1; D is unresolved. Between the trimmed V and J ends, which lost 0 bases and 8 bases, there was a span of 10 bases. This CDR3 has 13 residues. CDR3 sequence: CASSLARSGEAFF. In DNA form, the CDR3 reads TGTGCCAGCAGTTTAGCGCGCTCGGGGGAAGCTTTCTTT.

The chain links TRBV27 to TRBJ2-7; 9 bases align to TRBD1. V lost 6 bases to trimming and J lost 0 bases; unmatched junction nucleotides: 3. Germline CDR1 is MNHEY and CDR2 is SMNVEV (reference sequence). The CDR3 covers 14 residues. The CDR3 loop is CASRDRGYSYEQYF. The CDR3 nucleotides are TGTGCCAGCAGAGACAGGGGGTACTCCTACGAGCAGTACTTC.

This sequence joins TRBV28 and TRBJ2-2; maybe TRBD1 (6 bases). V lost 10 bases and J 1 base, leaving 10 bases between the germline ends. This CDR3 contains 13 residues. Germline V CDR1 and CDR2: MDHEN, SYDVKM. CDR3 sequence: CATQQGNTGELFF. Written as DNA, the CDR3 is TGTGCCACCCAACAGGGGAACACCGGGGAGCTGTTTTTT.

The rearrangement links TRBV3-1 (or the pseudogene TRBV3-2) to TRBJ1-5, with D possibly TRBD1 on 6 matching bases. The CDR3 is 17 residues long. V lost 0 bases to trimming and J lost 4 bases, with 16 bases between them. CDR1 LGHDT and CDR2 YNNKEL come from the germline V gene (reference sequence). CDR3: CASSQDPPWQGNQPQHF. The CDR3 DNA is TGTGCCAGCAGCCAAGATCCCCCCTGGCAGGGGAATCAGCCCCAGCATTTT.

V and J are TRBV6-5 and TRBJ1-1, with D tentatively TRBD1 (6 bases). The CDR3 totals 14 residues. CDR1 MNHEY and CDR2 SVGAGI come from the germline V gene. V lost 5 bases and J 3 bases, leaving 13 bases between the germline ends. The CDR3 nucleotides are TGTGCCAGCAGTCTACAGGGCCCGGACACTGAAGCTTTCTTT. This encodes CASSLQGPDTEAFF.

Remarks on this clone: The junction departs from the called germline gene at one end, perhaps through a read error. J is TRBJ2-2 and V is TRBV7-7; maybe TRBD2 (7 bases). This CDR3 contains 16 residues. Germline V lookup: CDR1 SSHAT, CDR2 FNYEAQ (reference sequence). CDR3 DNA sequence: TGTGCTAGCAGCTTAGACCCGGGGGGCGACACCGGGGAGCTGTTTTTT. Protein: CASSLDPGGDTGELFF.

This sequence joins TRBV2 and TRBJ1-2; 7 nucleotides align to TRBD1. J lost 0 bases, V lost 2 bases, and 3 bases had no gene match. CDR1 is SNHLY, CDR2 FYNNEI, per germline. CDR3 length: 15 amino acids. CDR3 DNA sequence: TGTGCCAGCAGTGAAAAAGGGACAGCTAACTATGGCTACACCTTC. Protein product: CASSEKGTANYGYTF.

The chain uses TRBV4-3 and TRBJ2-1; D gene uncertain. V was clipped by 1 base and J by 5 bases, with 3 bases between them. This CDR3 comprises 12 residues. CDR1 and CDR2 (germline): LGHNA, YSLEER. The CDR3: CASSQVNNEQFF. CDR3 bases: TGCGCCAGCAGCCAAGTTAACAATGAGCAGTTCTTC.

The V and J genes are TRBV12-3 or TRBV12-4 and TRBJ1-2, with a tentative D call TRBD1 (6 bases). Trimming cost V 7 bases and J 14 bases, with 20 bases left between them. The CDR3 totals 12 residues. CDR3 amino acids: CASITPPGAATF. CDR3 DNA: TGTGCCAGCATTACCCCCCCAGGGGCAGCTACCTTC.

This clone was seen more than once but under ten times. The chain joins TRBV5-4 to TRBJ1-6, with 8 bases matching TRBD1. This CDR3 has 14 residues. V lost 2 bases, J lost 8 bases, and 3 bases stayed unmatched. The germline V gene encodes CDR1 SGHNT and CDR2 YYREEE (reference sequence). In DNA form, the CDR3 reads TGTGCCAGCAGCTTCGGACAGGGAGATTCACCCCTCCACTTT. This gives the protein CASSFGQGDSPLHF.

The V and J genes are TRBV9 and TRBJ2-3; the D gene is possibly TRBD2 (6 bases). The length of the CDR3 is 14 residues. V dropped 4 bases and J dropped 2 bases, with 11 bases sitting between them. CDR1 is SGDLS, CDR2 YYNGEE, per germline. CDR3 DNA: TGTGCCAGCAGCACTCGGGACTTCACAGATACGCAGTATTTT. Its translation: CASSTRDFTDTQYF.